The rows below give T cell receptor beta chains drawn from one sample of a study of blood T cell repertoires in COVID-19. Data came from immunoSEQ multiplex PCR; TCRdb stores just in-frame clones and leaves some out. This table holds around 300,000 clones, about 90% found once. The specimen sequenced was peripheral blood. All receptors come from a woman aged 30 to 39 with COVID-19, enrolled during active disease. The CDR3 runs from the conserved cysteine through the conserved F or W. D genes are given only for firm matches. Where a row states a size, it is once, few, many or the class of an expanded clone; other rows omit it.

TRBJ2-7 | TRBD2 | TRBV5-1 | . | TGCGCCAGAGAGGGCCCAGCGGGACCCTACGAGCAGTACTTC | CAREGPAGPYEQYF
TRBJ1-4 | TRBD1 | TRBV12-5 | . | TGTGCTAGTGGTTTGAACCCCGGACAGGGGGTTGAAAAACTGTTTTTT | CASGLNPGQGVEKLFF
TRBJ1-3 | . | TRBV5-1 | . | TGCGCCAGCAGCTTGGCCTCCCAGGGCAATGGAAACACCATATATTTT | CASSLASQGNGNTIYF
TRBJ1-5 | . | TRBV19 | once | TGTGCCAGTAGCAATCAACAGGGTAATCAGCCCCAGCATTTT | CASSNQQGNQPQHF
TRBJ2-3 | TRBD2 | TRBV15 | . | TGTGCCACCAGCGGCGGACTAGTAGGTGGAGATACGCAGTATTTT | CATSGGLVGGDTQYF
TRBJ1-1 | . | TRBV9 | few | TGTGCCAGCAGCGTAGCGACAGGACCTGAAGCTTTCTTT | CASSVATGPEAFF
TRBJ2-5 | . | TRBV5-4 | . | TGTGCCAGCAGCCGGGACAAGGGTGAGACCCAGTACTTC | CASSRDKGETQYF
TRBJ2-3 | TRBD2 | TRBV7-2 | once | TGTGCCAGCAGCTTACGACTAGCGGGGGGGAGCGGAGATACGCAGTATTTT | CASSLRLAGGSGDTQYF
TRBJ2-7 | . | TRBV30 | . | TGTGCCTGGACCTCCCCTAGCGTAAGCTCCTACGAGCAGTACTTC | CAWTSPSVSSYEQYF
TRBJ1-5 | . | TRBV10-3 | . | TGTGCCATCAACAGGGATAGCAATCAGCCCCAGCATTTT | CAINRDSNQPQHF
TRBJ1-1 | . | TRBV2 | . | TGTGCCAGCAGTCCTGACAACCTGACTGAAGCTTTCTTT | CASSPDNLTEAFF
TRBJ1-1 | TRBD1 | TRBV19 | . | TGTGCCAGTAGTATAGATTATCAGGGGGCGGTCACTGAAGCTTTCTTT | CASSIDYQGAVTEAFF
TRBJ1-5 | . | TRBV2 | . | TGTGCCAGCAGTGAAGCGCGGGGATATAGTCAGCCCCAGCATTTT | CASSEARGYSQPQHF
TRBJ1-1 | TRBD1 | TRBV5-6 | . | TGTGCCAGCTTGTACAGGGGGGCCACTGAAGCTTTCTTT | CASLYRGATEAFF
TRBJ2-7 | TRBD1 | TRBV27 | . | TGTGCCAGCAGGCGACAGGGGGCAAATTACGAGCAGTACTTC | CASRRQGANYEQYF
TRBJ2-7 | . | TRBV5-1 | many | TGCGCCAGCAGCTTGCCGGGATCCGAGCAGTACTTC | CASSLPGSEQYF
TRBJ2-5 | TRBD1 | TRBV11-2 | . | TGTGCCAGCAGCTTTAATTTAGCACAGGGGCAAGAGACCCAGTACTTC | CASSFNLAQGQETQYF
TRBJ1-5 | TRBD1 | TRBV2 | . | TGTGCCAGCAGATACGACGGGACAGGGAATAGTCAGCCCCAGCATTTT | CASRYDGTGNSQPQHF
TRBJ1-2 | TRBD1 | TRBV24-1 | . | TGTGCCACCAGTGGACAGGGGGCTAACTATGGCTACACCTTC | CATSGQGANYGYTF
TRBJ2-1 | TRBD2 | TRBV4-1 | . | TGCGCCAGCAGCCAAGCTCTAGCGGGAGGCTACAATGAGCAGTTCTTC | CASSQALAGGYNEQFF
TRBJ2-2 | . | TRBV24-1 | once | TGTGCCACCAGTGATTTGGCAGGGGCGAAGGACGGGGAGCTGTTTTTT | CATSDLAGAKDGELFF
TRBJ2-1 | TRBD2 | TRBV3-1/TRBV3-2 | . | TGTGCCAGCAGCCGTTTAGCGGGAGGGAACAATGAGCAGTTCTTC | CASSRLAGGNNEQFF
TRBJ1-5 | . | TRBV7-2 | . | TGTGCCAGCAGCTTAGCGCTTGCAACTAATCAGCCCCAGCATTTT | CASSLALATNQPQHF
TRBJ1-2 | . | TRBV24-1 | . | TGTGCCACCAGTCGCCGGGATTCGGGTGGCTACACCTTC | CATSRRDSGGYTF
TRBJ1-3 | . | TRBV6-1 | . | TGTGCCAGCAGTGATTTCGGGGGTGGAAACACCATATATTTT | CASSDFGGGNTIYF
TRBJ1-2 | TRBD1 | TRBV12-3/TRBV12-4 | . | TGTGCCAGCACTCCGGGACAGGACTATGGCTACACCTTC | CASTPGQDYGYTF
TRBJ2-1 | TRBD1 | TRBV4-1 | . | TGCGCCAGCAGCCAAGTCGAGGGGGCTAGCTACAATGAGCAGTTCTTC | CASSQVEGASYNEQFF
TRBJ2-3 | . | TRBV19 | . | TGTGCCAGTAGTAGAAGGACATCTACAGATACGCAGTATTTT | CASSRRTSTDTQYF
TRBJ1-5 | . | TRBV19 | . | TGTGCCAGTAGTATGGGAGATCTTAGCAATCAGCCCCAGCATTTT | CASSMGDLSNQPQHF
TRBJ1-1 | . | TRBV27 | . | TGTGCCAGCAGTTTATACAGGGAGATGACTGAAGCTTTCTTT | CASSLYREMTEAFF
TRBJ2-2 | . | TRBV12-3/TRBV12-4 | few | TGTGCCAGCAGCCTCCTGAGGGCCGGGGAGCTGTTTTTT | CASSLLRAGELFF
TRBJ2-5 | . | TRBV6-5 | . | TGTGCCAGCCCCCCTGCGGCCGTAATTGGGGAGACCCAGTACTTC | CASPPAAVIGETQYF
TRBJ1-1 | . | TRBV18 | . | TGTGCCAGCTCACCACCGATCCAGGGCCCCGTGAACACTGAAGCTTTCTTT | CASSPPIQGPVNTEAFF
TRBJ1-2 | TRBD1 | TRBV4-1 | few | TGCGCCAGCAGCCTCCGGGACAGGGAAGTATCTGGCTACACCTTC | CASSLRDREVSGYTF
TRBJ2-5 | . | TRBV9 | . | TGTGCCAGCAGCGTAGGTGGGACATCTATGCGAGAGACCCAGTACTTC | CASSVGGTSMRETQYF
TRBJ1-6 | TRBD1 | TRBV30 | . | TGTGCCTGGAGTGCGGACAGGGAAGAACCCCTCCACTTT | CAWSADREEPLHF
TRBJ2-7 | TRBD1 | TRBV7-9 | . | TGTGCCAGCAGATTACGACAGGGGCCCTACGAGCAGTACTTC | CASRLRQGPYEQYF
TRBJ1-1 | . | TRBV5-8 | . | TGTGCCAGCAGCTTGGATCGGGGGACTATGAACACTGAAGCTTTCTTT | CASSLDRGTMNTEAFF
TRBJ1-3 | TRBD1 | TRBV29-1 | . | TGCAGCGTTGGGGGGACAGGGTCCTCTGGAAACACCATATATTTT | CSVGGTGSSGNTIYF
TRBJ1-1 | . | TRBV6-2/TRBV6-3 | . | TGTGCCAGCAGCCGCGGACAGGAAGCTTTCTTT | CASSRGQEAFF
TRBJ2-7 | TRBD1 | TRBV10-2 | . | TGCGCCAGCAGGAGACAGGGGGCCTACGAGCAGTACTTC | CASRRQGAYEQYF
TRBJ2-2 | TRBD1 | TRBV6-5 | . | TGTGCCAGCACCCGGACAGGGCTGAACACCGGGGAGCTGTTTTTT | CASTRTGLNTGELFF
TRBJ2-2 | . | TRBV19 | . | TGTGCCAGTAGTATGGGGTGGGGGCAGAGGGAGCTGTTTTTT | CASSMGWGQRELFF
TRBJ2-7 | TRBD2 | TRBV28 | . | TGTGCCAGCAGTTTTGGAAGGACTAGCGGGAGGAGATTGTACGAGCAGTACTTC | CASSFGRTSGRRLYEQYF
TRBJ1-1 | . | TRBV5-1 | many | TGCGCCAGCAGCTCACAAGGACAGCCCTACACTGAAGCTTTCTTT | CASSSQGQPYTEAFF
TRBJ2-7 | . | TRBV7-8 | . | TGTGCCAGCAGCTCGACGGGGTTGGGCGAGCAGTACTTC | CASSSTGLGEQYF
TRBJ1-2 | TRBD1 | TRBV3-1/TRBV3-2 | . | TGTGCCAGCAGCAGACGGACAGGGGGCGACTATGGCTACACCTTC | CASSRRTGGDYGYTF
TRBJ2-7 | TRBD2 | TRBV6-1 | . | TGTGCCAGCAGTGACCCTCGAACCGGGACTAGTTTCTACGAGCAGTACTTC | CASSDPRTGTSFYEQYF
TRBJ1-4 | . | TRBV15 | . | TGTGCCACCAGCAGAGGATATGGGGGGGCAACTAATGAAAAACTGTTTTTT | CATSRGYGGATNEKLFF
TRBJ1-1 | TRBD1 | TRBV9 | . | TGTGCCAGCAGCGTAGGACAGGGGCAAACTGAAGCTTTCTTT | CASSVGQGQTEAFF